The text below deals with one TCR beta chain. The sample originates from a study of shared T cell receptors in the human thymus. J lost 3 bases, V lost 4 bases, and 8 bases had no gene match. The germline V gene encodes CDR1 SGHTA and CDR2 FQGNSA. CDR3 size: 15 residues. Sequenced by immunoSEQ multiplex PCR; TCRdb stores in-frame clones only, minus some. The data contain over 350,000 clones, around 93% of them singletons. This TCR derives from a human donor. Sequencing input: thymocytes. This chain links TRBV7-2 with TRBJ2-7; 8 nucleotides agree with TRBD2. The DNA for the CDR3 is TGTGCCAGCAGCTCGGGGGGGCTGCACCTCTACGAGCAGTACTTC. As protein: CASSSGGLHLYEQYF.